The T cell receptor beta chain described here comes from a study of T cells in Graves' hyperthyroidism and ophthalmopathy. Turning to the study itself: Specimen type is peripheral blood, collected at initial diagnosis prior to any treatment.

Between the trimmed V and J ends, which lost 5 bases and 6 bases, there was a span of 8 bases. Germline values: CDR1 DFQATT, CDR2 SNEGSKA (reference sequence). This CDR3 is built from 11 residues. Fresh peripheral blood, 10 ml, was the source of the PBMCs. There were TCR beta CDR3 regions amplified from RNA transcripts. The HTBI primer set was used in a first-round RT-PCR of the TCR CDR3. TCRdb itself ran the multiplex PCR reads through MiXCR, one entry per CDR3 protein. The sample includes about 400,000 distinct CDR3 sequences, around 14% of them seen just once. The chain recombines TRBV20-1 with TRBJ2-1, with D unresolved. The sequenced sample consisted of blood. The TCR sequence derives from a woman in her thirties with Graves' hyperthyroidism. Here the CDR3 DNA reads TGCAGTGCTCGCTCGGTCAATGAGCAGTTCTTC. This sequence encodes CSARSVNEQFF.